This T cell receptor beta chain was documented in a study of shared clonotypes between healthy human individuals. As to this clone: Its antigen is not identified.

Naive CD8 cells lacked CD45RO and underwent positive selection for CCR7, leaving out terminally differentiated effector memory CD45RA+ cells. Clones were sequenced by immunoSEQ multiplex PCR, and TCRdb holds only the in-frame ones, with some missing. The sample lists roughly 550,000 clones, roughly 96% occurring once. V gave up 8 bases and J gave up 1 base, with 17 bases separating them. Germline assignment: CDR1 MGHRA and CDR2 YSYEKL. CDR3 length: 15 amino acids. Study observations and caveats: Clonotypes not shared had lower generation probabilities than those common to all four donors. Limitation of the genetic and exposure-history diversity represented came from the few donors.

This sequence was found in a woman aged 25 to 39 in good health. The sequenced sample was naive CD8+ T cells sorted from blood. The chain has TRBV4-1 and TRBJ1-1, with D unresolved. CDR3: CASVPSRLTNTEAFF. The CDR3 nucleotides read TGCGCCAGCGTACCCAGTAGGCTTACGAACACTGAAGCTTTCTTT.